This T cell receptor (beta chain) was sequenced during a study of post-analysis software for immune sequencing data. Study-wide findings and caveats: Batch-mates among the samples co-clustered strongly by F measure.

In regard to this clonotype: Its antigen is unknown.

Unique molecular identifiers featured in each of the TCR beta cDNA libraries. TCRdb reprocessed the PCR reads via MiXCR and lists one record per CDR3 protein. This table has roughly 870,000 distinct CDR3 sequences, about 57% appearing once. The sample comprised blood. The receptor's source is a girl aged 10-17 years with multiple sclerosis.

The DNA of the CDR3 is TGCGCCAGCAGCTTCCAGGGGCGCGAGTACGAGCAGTACTTC. It yields the protein CASSFQGREYEQYF. The chain links TRBV5-1 to TRBJ2-7, with TRBD1 as a possible D gene (6 bases). Looked up from germline, CDR1 is SGHRS and CDR2 is YFSETQ. Trimming stripped 2 bases from V and 4 bases from J, with 13 bases between. The CDR3 runs 14 residues.